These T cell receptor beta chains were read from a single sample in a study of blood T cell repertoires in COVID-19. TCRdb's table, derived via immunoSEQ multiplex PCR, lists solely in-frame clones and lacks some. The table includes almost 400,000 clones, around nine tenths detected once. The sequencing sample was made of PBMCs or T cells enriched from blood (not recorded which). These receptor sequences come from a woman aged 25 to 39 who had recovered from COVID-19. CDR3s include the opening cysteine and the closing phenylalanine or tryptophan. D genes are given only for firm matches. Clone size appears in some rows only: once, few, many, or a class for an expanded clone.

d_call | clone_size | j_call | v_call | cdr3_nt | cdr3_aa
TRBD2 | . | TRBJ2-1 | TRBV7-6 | TGTGCCAGCAGCTTCTCAGCGGGGATATCGGACAATGAGCAGTTCTTC | CASSFSAGISDNEQFF
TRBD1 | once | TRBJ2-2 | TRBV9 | TGTGCCAGCCCGAAGGGAGGGACAGGGCCGTTTTTGAACACCGGGGAGCTGTTTTTT | CASPKGGTGPFLNTGELFF
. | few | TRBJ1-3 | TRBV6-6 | TGTGCCAGCAGTCGCACAACAGGGAACCCCTCTGGAAACACCATATATTTT | CASSRTTGNPSGNTIYF
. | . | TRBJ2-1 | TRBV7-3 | TGTGCCAGCAGCTTGGACTTCGGTGGCGGGAAAACTGAGCAGTTCTTC | CASSLDFGGGKTEQFF
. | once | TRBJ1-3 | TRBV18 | TGTGCCAGCTCACCAGGGCTAAGAACGTCTGGAAACACCATATATTTT | CASSPGLRTSGNTIYF
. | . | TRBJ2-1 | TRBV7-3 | TGTGCCAGCAGCTCCTCCCCGGGACAATACAATGAGCAGTTCTTC | CASSSSPGQYNEQFF
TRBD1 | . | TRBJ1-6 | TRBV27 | TGTGCCAGCAGCTCCCCCAGGGGGCTGGGTAATTCACCCCTCCACTTT | CASSSPRGLGNSPLHF
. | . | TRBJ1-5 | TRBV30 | TGTGCCTGGAGTACAGGGAAGGGCAATCAGCCCCAGCATTTT | CAWSTGKGNQPQHF
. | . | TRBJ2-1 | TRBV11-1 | TGTGCCAGCAGCTTCCCAGGGGTACAGTCCTACAATGAGCAGTTCTTC | CASSFPGVQSYNEQFF
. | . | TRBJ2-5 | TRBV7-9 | TGTGCCAGCAGAGCCAGGGGTCGGGAGACCCAGTACTTC | CASRARGRETQYF